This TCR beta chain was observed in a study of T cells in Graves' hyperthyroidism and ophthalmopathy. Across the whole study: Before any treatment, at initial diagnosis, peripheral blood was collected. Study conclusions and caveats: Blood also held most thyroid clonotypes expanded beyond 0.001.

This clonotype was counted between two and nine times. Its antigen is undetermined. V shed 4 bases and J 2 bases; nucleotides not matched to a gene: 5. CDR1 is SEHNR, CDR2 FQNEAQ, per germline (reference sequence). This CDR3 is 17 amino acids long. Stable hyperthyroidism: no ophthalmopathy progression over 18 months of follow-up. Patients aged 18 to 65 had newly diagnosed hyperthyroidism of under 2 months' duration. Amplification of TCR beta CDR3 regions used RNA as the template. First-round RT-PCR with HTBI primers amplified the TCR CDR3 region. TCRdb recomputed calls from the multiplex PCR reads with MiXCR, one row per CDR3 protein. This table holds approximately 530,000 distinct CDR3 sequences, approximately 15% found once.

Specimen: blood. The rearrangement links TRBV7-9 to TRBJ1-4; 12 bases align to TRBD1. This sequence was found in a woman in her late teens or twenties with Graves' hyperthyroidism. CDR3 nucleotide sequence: TGTGCCAGCAGCTGGGGACAGGGGGCGAAGACTAATGAAAAACTGTTTTTT. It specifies CASSWGQGAKTNEKLFF.